What follows is one T cell receptor beta chain and its context. The entry originates in a study of blood T cell repertoires in COVID-19. Sequenced by immunoSEQ multiplex PCR; TCRdb stores in-frame clones only, minus some. The data hold roughly 53,000 clones, with 86% observed a single time. Specimen: peripheral blood. The clonotype comes from a man in his forties with active COVID-19.

The DNA for the CDR3 is TGCGCCAGCAGTGAGTCGAGAGAGAACACTGAAGCTTTCTTT. It codes for CASSESRENTEAFF. The chain is built from TRBV10-1 and TRBJ1-1, with D uncertain. The V end was cut by 0 bases, the J end by 1 base, with 6 bases between. Germline V gives CDR1 WNHNN, CDR2 SYGVQD (reference sequence). The CDR3 runs to 14 residues.